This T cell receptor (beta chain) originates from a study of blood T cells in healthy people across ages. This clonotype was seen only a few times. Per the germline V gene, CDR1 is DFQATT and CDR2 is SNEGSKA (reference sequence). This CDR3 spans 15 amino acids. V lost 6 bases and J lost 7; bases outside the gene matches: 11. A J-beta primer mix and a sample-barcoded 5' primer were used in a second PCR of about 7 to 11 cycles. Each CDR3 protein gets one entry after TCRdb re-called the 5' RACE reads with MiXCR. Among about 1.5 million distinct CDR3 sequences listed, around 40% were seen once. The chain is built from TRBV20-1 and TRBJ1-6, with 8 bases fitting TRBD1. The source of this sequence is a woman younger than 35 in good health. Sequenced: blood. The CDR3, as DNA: TGCAGTGCCCAGGACGCGTACAGGGGGAATTCACCCCTCCACTTT. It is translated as CSAQDAYRGNSPLHF.